The 3 T cell receptor beta chains reported below all come from one sample, sequenced in a study of blood T cell repertoires in COVID-19. The data were produced by immunoSEQ multiplex PCR, yet TCRdb's version contains in-frame clones alone and is incomplete. The data hold 45,000 or so clones, with roughly 90% observed a single time. The sample consisted of peripheral blood. The receptors shown here come from a human donor in a cohort sampled during active COVID-19.

This chain connects TRBV29-1 to TRBJ1-1; possible D gene TRBD1, 6 bases. This CDR3 comprises 12 residues. Germline V gene sequence: CDR1 SQVTM, CDR2 ANQGSEA. V dropped 4 bases and J dropped 4 bases, with 10 bases sitting between them. CDR3 nucleotides: TGCAGCGTTGTACAGGGCCCCACTGAAGCTTTCTTT. Protein product: CSVVQGPTEAFF.

The chain recombines TRBV24-1 with TRBJ2-5, with 7 bases lining up with TRBD1. The V and J ends lost 5 bases and 2 bases, in that order; junction bases with no gene match: 4. The CDR3 is 14 residues long. Per germline, CDR1 KGHDR and CDR2 SFDVKD. The CDR3 nucleotides are TGTGCCACCAGTGCCGCGACAGGGCAAGAGACCCAGTACTTC. This translates into CATSAATGQETQYF.

The chain is built from TRBV18 and TRBJ1-1; D call uncertain. V gave up 6 bases and J gave up 0 bases, with 17 bases separating them. The CDR3 loop spans 16 amino acids. In germline, CDR1 is KGHSH, CDR2 LQKENI. The CDR3 DNA reads TGTGCCAGCTCGCCCCCGGGTGGCGCAGTGAACACTGAAGCTTTCTTT. This encodes CASSPPGGAVNTEAFF.